These 18 T cell receptor beta chains originate from one sample sequenced in a study of identical twins (TCRdb year 2016). Libraries were prepared through 5' RACE. The sequencing machine was an Illumina HiSeq 2000. Starting from the raw public reads, TCRdb applied fastp trimming at Q25, assembled clones with MiXCR and retained in-frame beta chains. Here each entry gathers all rows of one CDR3 protein and keeps the most common genes and DNA. The sample table records about 250,000 distinct CDR3 sequences; approximately 8.3% of these occur just once. Less than 4% of the sample is taken by the ten largest. This sample was shared with a second study, whose subject was yellow fever vaccine responses in identical twins.

Input material: CD8+ T cells sorted from blood. These receptors all stem from a woman aged 18-29 years in good health.

This chain uses TRBV7-9 with TRBJ2-3; 10 bases fit TRBD2. The junction had 10 bases not matched to a gene; V was cut back by 5 bases and J by 2 bases. The CDR3 is made up of 17 amino acids. Per germline, CDR1 SEHNR and CDR2 FQNEAQ (reference sequence). The CDR3 DNA sequence: TGTGCCAGCAGCAGCCGGGGGAGCGGGAGGGACACAGATACGCAGTATTTT. This codes for CASSSRGSGRDTDTQYF.

The chain recombines TRBV4-3 with TRBJ2-7; D remains unclear. From germline, CDR1 is LGHNA and CDR2 YSLEER. The CDR3 runs to 13 residues. V gave up 1 base and J gave up 0 bases, with 4 bases separating them. CDR3 bases: TGCGCCAGCAGCCAAGTTCCCTCCTACGAGCAGTACTTC. This codes for CASSQVPSYEQYF.

The chain employs TRBV28 and TRBJ2-1; D is unresolved. Trimming cost V 6 bases and J 9 bases, with 12 bases left between them. This CDR3 contains 12 residues. The germline gives CDR1 MDHEN, CDR2 SYDVKM. The CDR3 DNA reads as TGTGCCAGCAGCTCATTAGAGGTTGAGCAGTTCTTC. Encoded protein: CASSSLEVEQFF.

This clonotype was observed a handful of times. The chain combines TRBV20-1 with TRBJ2-7, with TRBD1 matching over 7 bases. Per germline, CDR1 DFQATT and CDR2 SNEGSKA (reference sequence). V dropped 5 bases and J dropped 2; count of bases not matched to a gene: 6. The CDR3 has 13 amino acids. CDR3 in amino acids: CSASGTETYEQYF. In nucleotides, the CDR3 is TGCAGTGCTTCCGGGACAGAGACCTACGAGCAGTACTTC.

The sample holds many counts of this clonotype. The rearrangement uses TRBV6-5 and TRBJ2-7; D not resolved. Germline loops: CDR1 MNHEY, CDR2 SVGAGI. Trimming left V 0 bases short and J 6 bases short, with 9 bases between. This CDR3 region has 13 residues. CDR3: CASSYSASREQYF. Here the CDR3 DNA reads TGTGCCAGCAGTTACTCCGCGTCGCGCGAGCAGTACTTC.

This rearrangement joins TRBV15 to TRBJ1-1, with unresolved D. The CDR3 loop spans 14 amino acids. Germline lookup yields CDR1 LNHNV and CDR2 YYDKDF (reference sequence). The V gene lost 1 base and the J gene lost 3 bases, with 9 bases spanning the gap. CDR3 nucleotide sequence: TGTGCCACCAGCAGAGGAGATGCCCACACTGAAGCTTTCTTT. This sequence encodes CATSRGDAHTEAFF. Supplemented by reference TRBV15 and TRBJ1-1, the full variable domain reads DAMVIQNPRYQVTQFGKPVTLSCSQTLNHNVMYWYQQKSSQAPKLLFHYYDKDFNNEADTPDNFQSRRPNTSFCFLDIRSPGLGDTAMYLCATSRGDAHTEAFFGQGTRLTVV.

This clonotype was recorded at least ten times. The V call is TRBV24-1, the J call TRBJ2-2; D possibly corresponds to TRBD1 (5 bases). Per germline, CDR1 KGHDR and CDR2 SFDVKD. The V end lost 1 base, the J end lost 3 bases, and 8 bases lay between the germline ends. The CDR3 runs 15 residues. In DNA, the CDR3 is TGTGCCACCAGTGATTTTAGGGGCGACACCGGGGAGCTGTTTTTT. As protein: CATSDFRGDTGELFF.

This clonotype was picked up many times. The chain is built from TRBV29-1 and TRBJ2-5; D possibly corresponds to TRBD1 (5 bases). The CDR3 extends over 16 amino acids. Trimming stripped 0 bases from V and 0 bases from J, with 14 bases between. Germline loops: CDR1 SQVTM, CDR2 ANQGSEA. CDR3 sequence (DNA): TGCAGCGTTGAAGATCCCCTGGCAGGGTACCAAGAGACCCAGTACTTC. It specifies CSVEDPLAGYQETQYF.

The chain has TRBV2 and TRBJ2-1, with D perhaps matching TRBD1 or TRBD2 (5 bases each). With 5 bases removed from V and 7 bases from J, the gap between germline ends came to 21 bases. Germline V gene sequence: CDR1 SNHLY, CDR2 FYNNEI. The CDR3 loop spans 16 amino acids. Here the CDR3 DNA reads TGTGCCAGCAGTTTAAAAGGGACCCAAGAACCGAATGAGCAGTTCTTC. As protein: CASSLKGTQEPNEQFF.

The chain recombines TRBV20-1 with TRBJ2-7, with D possibly being TRBD1 or TRBD2 (5 bases each). CDR1 is DFQATT and CDR2 is SNEGSKA in the germline V gene (reference sequence). This CDR3 spans 13 amino acids. V lost 1 base and J 1 base, leaving 8 bases between the germline ends. The CDR3 DNA is TGCAGTGCTAGAGGAGGGGATTCCTACGAGCAGTACTTC. Translated: CSARGGDSYEQYF.

The chain recombines TRBV29-1 with TRBJ2-7; D is ambiguous. Germline V CDR1 and CDR2: SQVTM, ANQGSEA. The CDR3 loop spans 13 amino acids. Deletions cut 0 bases from V and 6 bases from J, with 12 bases between. Here the CDR3 DNA reads TGCAGCGTTGAAGACCCCCTACGCACCGAGCAGTACTTC. This gives the protein CSVEDPLRTEQYF.

This clonotype was counted a few times. This rearrangement joins TRBV7-2 to TRBJ2-7; TRBD2 agrees at 13 bases. Germline-derived CDR1 and CDR2 are SGHTA and FQGNSA. J gave up 11 bases and V 5 bases, and 12 bases lay outside the gene matches. CDR3 length: 15 amino acids. The CDR3 loop is CASSEISGTSGVEYF. In DNA form, the CDR3 reads TGTGCCAGCAGCGAAATATCCGGGACTAGCGGGGTGGAGTACTTC.

This clonotype was detected many times. The V and J genes are TRBV20-1 and TRBJ2-1; D uncertain. CDR3 length: 11 residues. Germline-derived CDR1 and CDR2 are DFQATT and SNEGSKA (reference sequence). V shed 4 bases and J shed 3 bases, with 4 bases lying between them. In DNA, the CDR3 is TGCAGTGCTACAGACTACAATGAGCAGTTCTTC. Its protein product is CSATDYNEQFF.

This clonotype appeared many times. The chain joins TRBV7-9 to TRBJ2-7, with a possible D match to TRBD2 (5 bases). Germline values: CDR1 SEHNR, CDR2 FQNEAQ (reference sequence). V was clipped by 5 bases and J by 1 base, with 21 bases between them. The CDR3 extends over 17 amino acids. The CDR3 sequence is CASSPPGEGLTSYEQYF. The DNA for the CDR3 is TGTGCCAGCAGCCCGCCCGGCGAGGGTCTCACTTCCTACGAGCAGTACTTC.

Only a few counts were recorded for this clonotype. The rearrangement uses TRBV4-1 and TRBJ2-5; TRBD1 or TRBD2 may be the D gene (7 bases each). Trimming removed 2 bases from V and 5 bases from J, with 15 bases in between. Germline-derived CDR1 and CDR2 are MGHRA and YSYEKL. The CDR3 extends over 15 amino acids. CDR3 coding DNA: TGCGCCAGCAGCCAAACAACAGGGGAGGGGGAGACCCAGTACTTC. Residues: CASSQTTGEGETQYF.

The table lists this clonotype with many counts. This sequence joins TRBV29-1 and TRBJ2-2; D may match TRBD1 or TRBD2 (5 bases each). The germline V gene encodes CDR1 SQVTM and CDR2 ANQGSEA. This CDR3 has 16 residues. Trimming took 0 bases from V and 2 from J, leaving 13 bases between them. Here the CDR3 DNA reads TGCAGCGTTGAAGATCGTGGGACGGAAAACACCGGGGAGCTGTTTTTT. Translated: CSVEDRGTENTGELFF.

This clonotype has only a few counts. The rearrangement links TRBV20-1 to TRBJ2-5; D ambiguous. The CDR3 contains 13 residues. CDR1 and CDR2 (germline): DFQATT, SNEGSKA (reference sequence). The V and J ends lost 1 base and 2 bases respectively, with 8 bases between them. Written as DNA, the CDR3 is TGCAGTGCTAGAGCCGATAATCAAGAGACCCAGTACTTC. It encodes CSARADNQETQYF.

This clonotype was found many times. The chain couples TRBV6-5 to TRBJ2-3; no definite D call. The CDR3 contains 12 residues. V lost 6 bases and J 9 bases, leaving 13 bases between the germline ends. CDR1 is MNHEY and CDR2 is SVGAGI in the germline V gene. CDR3 region: CASRDLSKTQYF. The CDR3 DNA follows: TGTGCCAGCAGGGACCTAAGCAAGACGCAGTATTTT.